Listed below are T cell receptor beta chains from one sample, sequenced in a study of cytomegalovirus exposure and HLA in healthy donors. Sequencing used immunoSEQ multiplex PCR; TCRdb keeps in-frame clones, though not all of them. The data hold 130,000 to 150,000 clones, with about four fifths observed a single time. The sample taken for sequencing was PBMCs. The receptors here all came from a man aged 35 to 55 in good health and CMV-seronegative. Each CDR3 is given without its conserved first and last residue.

v_gene: TRBV4-2
j_gene: TRBJ1-1
CDR3aa: ASSQSRNTEAF

v_gene: TRBV19
j_gene: TRBJ2-1
CDR3aa: ASSTPQGYEQF

v_gene: TRBV6-5
j_gene: TRBJ2-7
CDR3aa: ASSYTYRPGWYEQY

v_gene: TRBV9
j_gene: TRBJ1-1
CDR3aa: ASSPSDREAF

v_gene: TRBV19
j_gene: TRBJ2-1
CDR3aa: ASTGTGGSMPF

v_gene: TRBV11-3
j_gene: TRBJ2-2
CDR3aa: ASSFTTGFVGPNTGELF

v_gene: TRBV10-3
j_gene: TRBJ2-1
CDR3aa: AISEPTGGGYNEQF

v_gene: TRBV10-2
j_gene: TRBJ2-1
CDR3aa: ASKTGTYNEQF

v_gene: TRBV18
j_gene: TRBJ1-5
CDR3aa: ASSPQGDSQPQH

v_gene: TRBV6-5
j_gene: TRBJ2-3
CDR3aa: ASSYLAQRGGDTQY

v_gene: TRBV4-1
j_gene: TRBJ1-2
CDR3aa: ASSQDRFWSRGSYGYT

v_gene: TRBV7-2
j_gene: TRBJ2-1
CDR3aa: ASSRSNSWASGSVEQF

v_gene: TRBV7-6
j_gene: TRBJ2-2
CDR3aa: ASSRSRDRAKSNTGELF

v_gene: TRBV2
j_gene: NA
CDR3aa: ASMGRNYEQY

v_gene: TRBV7-9
j_gene: TRBJ1-5
CDR3aa: ASSSGQGSNQPQH

v_gene: TRBV2
j_gene: TRBJ2-7
CDR3aa: ASSTPKTGGFTYEQY

v_gene: TRBV5-1
j_gene: TRBJ2-7
CDR3aa: ASSWLFPGQGNDEQY

v_gene: TRBV7-9
j_gene: TRBJ2-5
CDR3aa: ASSSVLAAQETQY

v_gene: TRBV10-3
j_gene: TRBJ2-1
CDR3aa: AIKEDSKDEQF

v_gene: TRBV10-3
j_gene: TRBJ1-1
CDR3aa: AIRDDRGTEAF

v_gene: TRBV4-1
j_gene: TRBJ1-3
CDR3aa: ASSQADRGNTIY

v_gene: TRBV5-4
j_gene: TRBJ2-3
CDR3aa: ASSPGLSSTDTQY

v_gene: TRBV27
j_gene: TRBJ2-7
CDR3aa: ASRKGTGGGEQY

v_gene: TRBV7-2
j_gene: TRBJ1-5
CDR3aa: ASSASDTRNQPQH

v_gene: TRBV5-8
j_gene: TRBJ1-3
CDR3aa: ASRHVDRGRNTIY

v_gene: TRBV9
j_gene: TRBJ1-1
CDR3aa: ASSVAGGRGSTEAF

v_gene: TRBV4-2
j_gene: TRBJ2-3
CDR3aa: ASSQRTSGGGDTQY